The clone carrying this T cell receptor beta chain was counted a few times. These data belong to a study of sequential checkpoint blockade in melanoma. The method was immunoSEQ multiplex PCR; TCRdb's version includes in-frame clones alone and lacks a portion of them. Here the sample spans 37,000 or so clones, 32% being singletons. Documented treatment: randomized to nivolumab then ipilimumab (arm A) or the reverse (arm B). This sequence originates from a human donor with melanoma. Sequences were derived from tumor tissue (inferred from file names), sampled from a patient given nivolumab and ipilimumab in sequence.

The CDR3 bases are TGTGCCAGTACCTCCCAAGCGGGGGAAAGGAATGGCTACACCTTC. Translating gives CASTSQAGERNGYTF. The rearrangement links TRBV19 to TRBJ1-2; D might be TRBD1 (5 bases). Trimming took 7 bases from V and 6 from J, leaving 21 bases between them. The CDR3 consists of 15 residues. Germline CDR1 and CDR2: LNHDA and SQIVND (reference sequence). Filled out from reference TRBV19 and TRBJ1-2, the complete variable domain reads DGGITQSPKYLFRKEGQNVTLSCEQNLNHDAMYWYRQDPGQGLRLIYYSQIVNDFQKGDIAEGYSVSREKKESFPLTVTSAQKNPTAFYLCASTSQAGERNGYTFGSGTRLTVV.